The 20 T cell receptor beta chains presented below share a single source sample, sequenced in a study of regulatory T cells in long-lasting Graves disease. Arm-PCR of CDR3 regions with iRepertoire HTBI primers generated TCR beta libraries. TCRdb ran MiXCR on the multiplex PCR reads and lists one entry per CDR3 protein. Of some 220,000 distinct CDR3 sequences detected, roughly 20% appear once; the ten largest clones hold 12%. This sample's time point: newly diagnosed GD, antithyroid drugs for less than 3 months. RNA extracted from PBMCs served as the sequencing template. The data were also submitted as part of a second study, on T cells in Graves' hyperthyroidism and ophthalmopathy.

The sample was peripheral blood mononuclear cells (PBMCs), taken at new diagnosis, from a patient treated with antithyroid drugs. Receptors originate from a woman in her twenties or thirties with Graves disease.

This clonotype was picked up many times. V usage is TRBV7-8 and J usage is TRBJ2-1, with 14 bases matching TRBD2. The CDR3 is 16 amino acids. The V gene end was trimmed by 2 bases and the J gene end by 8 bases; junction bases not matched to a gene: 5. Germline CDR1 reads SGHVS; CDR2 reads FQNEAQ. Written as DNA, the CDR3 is TGTGCCAGCAGCTTATCCCGGACTAGCGGGAGGTATGAGCAGTTCTTC. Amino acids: CASSLSRTSGRYEQFF.

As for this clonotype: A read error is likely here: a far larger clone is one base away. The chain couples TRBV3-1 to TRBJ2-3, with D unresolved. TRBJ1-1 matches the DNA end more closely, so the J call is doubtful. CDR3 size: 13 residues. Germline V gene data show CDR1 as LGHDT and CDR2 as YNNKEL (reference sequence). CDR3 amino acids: CASCQVGMGQAFF. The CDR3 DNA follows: TGTGCCAGCTGCCAAGTTGGGATGGGCCAAGCTTTCTTT.

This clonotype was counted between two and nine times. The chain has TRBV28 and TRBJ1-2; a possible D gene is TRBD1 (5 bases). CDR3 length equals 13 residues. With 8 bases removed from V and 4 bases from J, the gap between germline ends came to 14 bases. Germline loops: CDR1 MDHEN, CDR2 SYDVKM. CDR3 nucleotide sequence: TGTGCCAGCGCCTTGCGAGGGGTCTATGGCTACACCTTC. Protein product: CASALRGVYGYTF.

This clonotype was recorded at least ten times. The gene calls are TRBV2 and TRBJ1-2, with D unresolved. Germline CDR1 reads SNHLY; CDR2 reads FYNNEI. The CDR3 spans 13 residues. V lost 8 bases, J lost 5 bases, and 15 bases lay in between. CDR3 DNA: TGTGCCAGCCTTCAGTCAGTTTTATATGGCTACACCTTC. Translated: CASLQSVLYGYTF.

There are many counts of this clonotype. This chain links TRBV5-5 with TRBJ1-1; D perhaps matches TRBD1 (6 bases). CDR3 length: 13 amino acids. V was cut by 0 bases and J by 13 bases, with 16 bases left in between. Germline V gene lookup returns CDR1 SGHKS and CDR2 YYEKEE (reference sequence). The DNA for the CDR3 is TGTGCCAGCAGCTTGGCAACAGGGCAGTTAGGTTTCTTT. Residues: CASSLATGQLGFF.

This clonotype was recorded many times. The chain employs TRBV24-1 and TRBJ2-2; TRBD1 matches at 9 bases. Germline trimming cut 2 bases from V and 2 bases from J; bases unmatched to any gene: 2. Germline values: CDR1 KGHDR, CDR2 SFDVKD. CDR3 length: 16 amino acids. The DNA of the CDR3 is TGTGCCACCAGTGATTGGACAGGGGATAACACCGGGGAGCTGTTTTTT. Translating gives CATSDWTGDNTGELFF.

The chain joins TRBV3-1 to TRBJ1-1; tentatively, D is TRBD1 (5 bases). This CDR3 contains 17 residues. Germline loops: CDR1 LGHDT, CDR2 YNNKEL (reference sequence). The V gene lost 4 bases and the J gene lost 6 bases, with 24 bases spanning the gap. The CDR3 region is CASSRRRKQGGTAEAFF. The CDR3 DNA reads TGTGCCAGCAGCCGACGTAGGAAGCAGGGAGGAACTGCTGAAGCTTTCTTT.

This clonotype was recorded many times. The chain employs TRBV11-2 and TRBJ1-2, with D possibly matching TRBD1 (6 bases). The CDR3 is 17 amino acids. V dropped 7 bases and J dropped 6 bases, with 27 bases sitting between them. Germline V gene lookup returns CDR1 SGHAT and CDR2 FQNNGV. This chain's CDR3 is CASTETGQKNRANGYTF. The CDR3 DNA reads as TGTGCCAGCACCGAGACCGGTCAGAAAAACAGGGCGAATGGCTACACCTTC.

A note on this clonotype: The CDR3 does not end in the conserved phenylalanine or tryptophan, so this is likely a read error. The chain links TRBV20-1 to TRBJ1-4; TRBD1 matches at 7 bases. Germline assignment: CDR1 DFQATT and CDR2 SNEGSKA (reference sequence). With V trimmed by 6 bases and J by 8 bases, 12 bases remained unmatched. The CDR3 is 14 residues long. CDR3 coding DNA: TGCAGTGCGGACCTCAGGGGGACGGGAGAAAAACTGTTTTCT. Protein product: CSADLRGTGEKLFS.

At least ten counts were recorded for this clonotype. CDR3 bases: TGTGCCAGCAGTTTGGACACACGGGGCTACACCTTC. This codes for CASSLDTRGYTF. The chain joins TRBV28 to TRBJ1-2; weak D call: TRBD1 (5 bases). Germline assignment: CDR1 MDHEN and CDR2 SYDVKM. V was clipped by 3 bases and J by 8 bases, with 10 bases between them. CDR3 length equals 12 residues.

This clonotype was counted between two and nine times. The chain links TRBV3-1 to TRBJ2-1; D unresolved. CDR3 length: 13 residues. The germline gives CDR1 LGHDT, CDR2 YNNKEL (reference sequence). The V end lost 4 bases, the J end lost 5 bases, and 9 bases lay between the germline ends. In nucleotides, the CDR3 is TGTGCCAGCAGCCGGCGACGGAACAATGAGCAGTTCTTC. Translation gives CASSRRRNNEQFF.

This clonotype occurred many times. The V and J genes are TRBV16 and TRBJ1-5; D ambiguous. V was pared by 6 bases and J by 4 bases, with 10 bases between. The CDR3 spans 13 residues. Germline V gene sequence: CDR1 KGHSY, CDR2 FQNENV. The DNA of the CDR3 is TGTGCCAGCAGTCACCAGTCTAATCAGCCCCAGCATTTT. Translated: CASSHQSNQPQHF.

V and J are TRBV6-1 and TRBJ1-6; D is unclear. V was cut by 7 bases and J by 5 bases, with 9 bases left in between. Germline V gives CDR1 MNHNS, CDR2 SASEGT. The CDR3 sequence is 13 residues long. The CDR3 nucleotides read TGTGCCAGCAAAATAAGAAATAATTCACCCCTCCACTTT. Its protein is CASKIRNNSPLHF.

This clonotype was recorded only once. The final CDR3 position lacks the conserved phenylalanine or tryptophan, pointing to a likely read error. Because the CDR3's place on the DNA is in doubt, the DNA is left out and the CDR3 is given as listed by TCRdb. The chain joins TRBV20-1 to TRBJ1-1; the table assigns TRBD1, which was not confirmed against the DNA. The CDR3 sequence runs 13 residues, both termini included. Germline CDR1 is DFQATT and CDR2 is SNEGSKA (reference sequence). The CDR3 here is CSASLQEAAEAYL.

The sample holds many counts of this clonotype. CDR3 residues: CASSEVETNQYF. The CDR3 bases are TGTGCCAGCAGTGAAGTTGAAACTAACCAGTACTTC. The J gene is TRBJ2-7, the V gene TRBV6-1; D is unclear. Trimming removed 1 base from V and 10 bases from J, with 11 bases in between. Germline lookup yields CDR1 MNHNS and CDR2 SASEGT. This CDR3 spans 12 amino acids.

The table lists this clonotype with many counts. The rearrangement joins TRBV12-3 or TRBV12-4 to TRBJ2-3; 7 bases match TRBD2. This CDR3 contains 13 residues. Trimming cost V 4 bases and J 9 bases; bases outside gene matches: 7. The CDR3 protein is CASSSPSGITQYF. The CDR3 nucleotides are TGTGCCAGCAGTTCCCCTAGCGGAATAACGCAGTATTTT.

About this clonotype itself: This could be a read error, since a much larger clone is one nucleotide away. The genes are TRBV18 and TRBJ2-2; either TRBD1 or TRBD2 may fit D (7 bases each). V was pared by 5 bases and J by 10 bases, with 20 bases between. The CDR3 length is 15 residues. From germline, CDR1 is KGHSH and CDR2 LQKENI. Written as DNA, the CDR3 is TGTGCCAGCTCAACCGCAGGGGGGGCGCGAGAGGAGCTGTTTTTT. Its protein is CASSTAGGAREELFF.

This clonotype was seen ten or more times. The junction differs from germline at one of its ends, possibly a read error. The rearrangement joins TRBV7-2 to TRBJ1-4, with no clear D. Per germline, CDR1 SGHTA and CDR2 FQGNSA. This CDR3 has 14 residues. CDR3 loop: CASTLPPINEKLFF. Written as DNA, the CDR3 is TGTGCCAGCACCTTACCACCAATTAATGAAAAACTGTTTTTT.

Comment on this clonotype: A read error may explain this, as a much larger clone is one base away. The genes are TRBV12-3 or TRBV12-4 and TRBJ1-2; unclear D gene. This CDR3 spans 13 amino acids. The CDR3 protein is CASTPLGTYGYAF. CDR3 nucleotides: TGTGCCAGCACCCCGCTCGGTACTTATGGCTACGCCTTC.

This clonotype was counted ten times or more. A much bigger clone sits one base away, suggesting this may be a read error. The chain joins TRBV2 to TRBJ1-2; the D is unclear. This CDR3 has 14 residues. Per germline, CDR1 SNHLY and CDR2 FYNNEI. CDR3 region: CASNERVANYGYIF. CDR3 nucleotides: TGTGCCAGCAATGAGAGGGTGGCTAACTATGGCTACATCTTC.